This entry describes one T cell receptor (beta chain). This entry comes from a study of blood T cell repertoires in COVID-19. For the study at large: Sites in the United States, Italy and Spain provided acute and convalescent COVID-19 samples. PBMCs, B-cell-depleted T cells, or T cells provided the cDNA or gDNA that made up the material.

The V and J ends lost 5 bases and 3 bases respectively, with 16 bases between them. The CDR3 covers 15 residues. Germline V lookup: CDR1 SGHTA, CDR2 FQGNSA. Original analysis: Amplification from reference gene primers served as the basis for estimated nucleated cell counts. Libraries were prepared by immunoSEQ multiplex PCR; TCRdb keeps only in-frame clonotypes and omits some of them. V and J calls and clone size are copied from that table; D and trimming were computed from the DNA. In the table there are roughly 150,000 clones, 84% of which are singletons. The specimen was peripheral blood. The origin of this receptor is a woman aged 80 or over with acute or convalescent COVID-19. This sequence joins TRBV7-2 and TRBJ1-1, with D possibly matching TRBD1 (5 bases). The CDR3 loop reads CASSPSGGQDTEAFF. CDR3 sequence (DNA): TGTGCCAGCAGCCCATCGGGGGGTCAGGACACTGAAGCTTTCTTT. The whole variable domain, filled in from reference TRBV7-2 and TRBJ1-1, reads GAGVSQSPSNKVTEKGKDVELRCDPISGHTALYWYRQSLGQGLEFLIYFQGNSAPDKSGLPSDRFSAERTGGSVSTLTIQRTQQEDSAVYLCASSPSGGQDTEAFFGQGTRLTVV.